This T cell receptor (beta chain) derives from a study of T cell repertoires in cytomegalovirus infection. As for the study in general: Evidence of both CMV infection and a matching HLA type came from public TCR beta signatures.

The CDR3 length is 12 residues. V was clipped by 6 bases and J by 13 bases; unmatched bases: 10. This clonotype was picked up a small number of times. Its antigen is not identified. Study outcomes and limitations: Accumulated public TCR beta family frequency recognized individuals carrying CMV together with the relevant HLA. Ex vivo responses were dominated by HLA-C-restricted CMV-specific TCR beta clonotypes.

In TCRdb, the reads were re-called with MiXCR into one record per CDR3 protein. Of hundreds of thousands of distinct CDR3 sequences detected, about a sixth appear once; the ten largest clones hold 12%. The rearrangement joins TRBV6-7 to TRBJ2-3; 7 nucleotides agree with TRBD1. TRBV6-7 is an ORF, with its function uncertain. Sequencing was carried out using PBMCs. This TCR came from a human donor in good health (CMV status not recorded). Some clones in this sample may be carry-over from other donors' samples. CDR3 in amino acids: CASSQRQGPEYF. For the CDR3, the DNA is TGTGCCAGCAGCCAAAGACAGGGCCCGGAGTATTTT.